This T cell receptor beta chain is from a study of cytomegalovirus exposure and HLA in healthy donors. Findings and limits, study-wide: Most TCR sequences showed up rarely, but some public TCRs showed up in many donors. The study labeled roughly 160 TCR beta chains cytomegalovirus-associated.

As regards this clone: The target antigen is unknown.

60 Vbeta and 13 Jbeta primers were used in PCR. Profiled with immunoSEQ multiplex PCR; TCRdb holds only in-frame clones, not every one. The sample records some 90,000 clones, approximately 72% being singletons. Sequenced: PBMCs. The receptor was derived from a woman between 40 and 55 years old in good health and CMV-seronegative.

Here the CDR3 DNA reads TGTGCCAGCGGAGGCCCTCCCAGCGGTAACAATGAGCAGTTCTTC. Its translation is CASGGPPSGNNEQFF. The chain joins TRBV5-4 to TRBJ2-1; a possible D gene is TRBD2 (5 bases). CDR1 and CDR2 (germline): SGHNT, YYREEE (reference sequence). V was cut by 7 bases and J by 5 bases, with 19 bases left in between. The CDR3 contains 15 residues.